This TCR beta chain was sequenced during a study of T cells in Graves' hyperthyroidism and ophthalmopathy. Ten or more counts support this clonotype. Using RNA transcripts as the source, TCR beta CDR3 regions were amplified. During a first-round RT-PCR of the TCR CDR3, the HTBI primer set was used. TCRdb processed the multiplex PCR reads anew with MiXCR; each CDR3 protein has one entry. The sample lists about 380,000 distinct CDR3 sequences, more than 11% seen once, with approximately 10% in the top ten. The J segment lost 4 bases and the V segment lost 11 bases, leaving 16 bases of the junction unmatched. This CDR3 has 15 amino acids. Germline CDR1 and CDR2: MNHNS and SASEGT.

The chain combines TRBV6-1 with TRBJ1-2, with TRBD1 matching 7 bases. The source material was blood. The source of this sequence is a woman in her sixties or seventies with Graves' hyperthyroidism. CDR3 coding DNA: TGTGCCGGCTCGACAGGGATCGGGTCGAGCTATGGCTACACCTTC. Protein product: CAGSTGIGSSYGYTF.